This is a list of T cell receptor beta chains from one sample in a study of human T cells and chemical hapten exposure. TCRdb recomputed calls from the RACE reads with MiXCR, one row per CDR3 protein. The table has approximately 370,000 distinct CDR3 sequences, 4.5% to 5.5% seen once; the top ten hold about 8.2%. The sequenced sample was whole blood, obtained in connection with sensitization to the hapten diphenylcyclopropenone (DPC). The receptors were gathered from a woman aged 18-29 years with alopecia areata. Some clones in this sample may be carry-over from other donors' samples. CDR3s include the opening cysteine and the closing phenylalanine or tryptophan. Each record gives: clone size, CDR3 length, V gene, J gene, D gene, CDR3 protein, CDR3 DNA. A D gene is named only where the DNA matches it firmly. Expanded clones get a size class; other rows say once, few or many, or leave the size out.

-	15	TRBV7-2	TRBJ2-2	-	CASSLIQVNTGELFF	TGTGCCAGCAGCTTGATACAGGTTAACACCGGGGAGCTGTTTTTT
few	14	TRBV7-2	TRBJ1-4	-	CASKIGGKDEKLFF	TGTGCCAGCAAAATAGGGGGGAAGGATGAAAAACTGTTTTTT
many	14	TRBV28	TRBJ2-7	TRBD1	CASSPQDRANEQYF	TGTGCCAGCAGTCCCCAGGACAGGGCCAACGAGCAGTACTTC
few	15	TRBV6-5	TRBJ2-5	TRBD2	CASSYDRGGPETQYF	TGTGCCAGCAGTTACGATCGGGGGGGCCCAGAGACCCAGTACTTC
many	14	TRBV28	TRBJ2-7	TRBD1	CASSSGDRVGEQYF	TGTGCCAGCAGTTCCGGGGACAGGGTTGGCGAGCAGTACTTC
-	12	TRBV10-3	TRBJ1-3	-	CAISGPGSTIYF	TGTGCCATCAGTGGCCCCGGAAGCACCATATATTTT
few	14	TRBV20-1	TRBJ2-7	-	CSASPRTVSYEQYF	TGCAGTGCTAGCCCCCGGACAGTAAGCTACGAGCAGTACTTC
-	17	TRBV10-3	TRBJ2-2	TRBD2	CAISEGPGLATVGELFF	TGTGCCATCAGTGAGGGTCCAGGACTAGCGACCGTCGGGGAGCTGTTTTTT
-	15	TRBV7-2	TRBJ1-2	TRBD1	CASNPGPGGNYGYTF	TGTGCCAGCAACCCAGGTCCAGGGGGTAACTATGGCTACACCTTC
many	13	TRBV7-9	TRBJ2-3	-	CASSFGDSDTQYF	TGTGCCAGCAGTTTCGGGGATTCAGATACGCAGTATTTT
many	13	TRBV12-3/TRBV12-4	TRBJ1-5	-	CASSLSYSQPQHF	TGTGCCAGCAGTTTAAGTTACAGTCAGCCCCAGCATTTT
few	15	TRBV25-1	TRBJ1-2	-	CASSELTAANYGYTF	TGTGCCAGCAGTGAATTGACGGCTGCTAACTATGGCTACACCTTC
many	13	TRBV3-1	TRBJ1-1	-	CASSPRGGTEAFF	TGTGCCAGCAGCCCCAGGGGTGGCACTGAAGCTTTCTTT
many	16	TRBV6-5	TRBJ1-5	TRBD1	CASSSLTGFSNQPQHF	TGTGCCAGCAGTTCTCTGACAGGGTTTAGCAATCAGCCCCAGCATTTT
few	14	TRBV6-2/TRBV6-3	TRBJ2-5	-	CASSYSRQGETQYF	TGTGCCAGCAGTTACTCGAGGCAGGGTGAGACCCAGTACTTC
few	16	TRBV2	TRBJ1-2	-	CASSENTGHFNYGYTF	TGTGCCAGCAGTGAAAATACAGGGCATTTTAACTATGGCTACACCTTC
many	17	TRBV6-5	TRBJ2-3	-	CASSYSWGSAVTDTQYF	TGTGCCAGCAGTTACTCCTGGGGCTCGGCGGTCACAGATACGCAGTATTTT
many	14	TRBV6-5	TRBJ1-5	TRBD1	CASSYGQGNQPQHF	TGTGCCAGCAGTTATGGACAGGGGAATCAGCCCCAGCATTTT
many	16	TRBV4-1	TRBJ2-3	TRBD2	CASSQRELAVRDTQYF	TGCGCCAGCAGCCAGAGGGAACTAGCGGTGCGGGATACGCAGTATTTT
many	15	TRBV27	TRBJ1-1	-	CASSPLLSSGTEAFF	TGTGCCAGCAGTCCCCTATTGAGTAGTGGCACTGAAGCTTTCTTT
few	16	TRBV5-1	TRBJ1-4	-	CASSLALGRANEKLFF	TGCGCCAGCAGCTTGGCGTTGGGCAGGGCGAATGAAAAACTGTTTTTT
-	16	TRBV7-7	TRBJ2-3	TRBD2	CASSPGTSDLADTQYF	TGTGCTAGCAGCCCCGGGACTAGCGATCTTGCAGATACGCAGTATTTT
many	14	TRBV9	TRBJ2-5	TRBD1	CASSVTGNQETQYF	TGTGCCAGCAGTGTGACAGGGAACCAAGAGACCCAGTACTTC
many	16	TRBV6-2/TRBV6-3	TRBJ2-5	TRBD2	CASRASGGKYQETQYF	TGTGCCAGCAGAGCTAGCGGGGGCAAGTACCAAGAGACCCAGTACTTC
-	16	TRBV6-2/TRBV6-3	TRBJ2-3	-	CASRSGSPISTDTQYF	TGTGCCAGCAGATCTGGGTCGCCGATTAGCACAGATACGCAGTATTTT
-	13	TRBV6-5	TRBJ1-3	-	CASRTTGGNTIYF	TGTGCCAGCAGGACCACAGGGGGAAACACCATATATTTT
few	19	TRBV5-6	TRBJ2-3	-	CASSPPIRSGALSTDTQYF	TGTGCCAGCAGCCCCCCCATAAGGTCGGGGGCCCTTAGCACAGATACGCAGTATTTT
few	15	TRBV20-1	TRBJ2-1	TRBD2	CSASLAGGQYNEQFF	TGCAGTGCTAGTCTAGCGGGGGGGCAGTACAATGAGCAGTTCTTC
few	15	TRBV12-3/TRBV12-4	TRBJ1-2	-	CASSLAPETGNGYTF	TGTGCCAGCAGTTTAGCGCCCGAGACAGGAAATGGCTACACCTTC
many	17	TRBV28	TRBJ2-4	-	CASSLGTALGTKNIQYF	TGTGCCAGCAGTTTAGGGACCGCCCTGGGGACCAAAAACATTCAGTACTTC
many	13	TRBV6-4	TRBJ2-5	-	CASSDGAGQTQYF	TGTGCCAGCAGTGACGGCGCTGGGCAGACCCAGTACTTC
many	13	TRBV27	TRBJ2-3	TRBD2	CASIKRGADTQYF	TGTGCCAGCATCAAGCGGGGGGCAGATACGCAGTATTTT
few	17	TRBV3-1	TRBJ2-1	TRBD1	CASSQDHGTGGYNEQFF	TGTGCCAGCAGCCAAGATCATGGCACAGGGGGGTACAATGAGCAGTTCTTC
-	19	TRBV3-1	TRBJ2-5	TRBD2	CASSPSPGRAGGHEETQYF	TGTGCCAGCAGCCCTTCCCCTGGGAGAGCGGGGGGCCATGAGGAGACCCAGTACTTC
many	14	TRBV13	TRBJ1-1	-	CASSSRQENTEAFF	TGTGCCAGCAGCTCCCGACAGGAGAACACTGAAGCTTTCTTT
many	12	TRBV3-1	TRBJ2-5	-	CASSHTQETQYF	TGTGCCAGCAGCCATACACAAGAGACCCAGTACTTC
few	15	TRBV15	TRBJ2-3	TRBD2	CATSSTRGGADTQYF	TGTGCCACCAGCAGTACGCGGGGGGGCGCAGATACGCAGTATTTT
few	15	TRBV12-5	TRBJ2-3	-	CASGSQSSAEDTQYF	TGTGCTAGTGGTTCCCAATCGAGCGCTGAGGATACGCAGTATTTT
-	15	TRBV4-3	TRBJ1-2	TRBD1	CASSRVDRENYGYTF	TGCGCCAGCAGCCGAGTGGACAGGGAAAACTATGGCTACACCTTC
many	14	TRBV29-1	TRBJ2-6	-	CSVAPNSGANVLTF	TGCAGCGTTGCTCCGAACTCTGGGGCCAACGTCCTGACTTTC
many	16	TRBV7-8	TRBJ1-5	-	CASSLVGYWGNQPQHF	TGTGCCAGCAGCTTAGTCGGATACTGGGGCAATCAGCCCCAGCATTTT
many	13	TRBV15	TRBJ1-5	-	CATSQQAYQPQHF	TGTGCCACCAGCCAACAGGCGTATCAGCCCCAGCATTTT
few	14	TRBV5-4	TRBJ2-1	-	CASSLGVVGSEQFF	TGTGCCAGCAGCTTGGGAGTTGTAGGAAGTGAGCAGTTCTTC
few	14	TRBV20-1	TRBJ2-3	TRBD2	CSGRLAGGLVTQYF	TGCAGTGGGAGACTAGCGGGGGGGTTGGTTACGCAGTATTTT
-	12	TRBV28	TRBJ2-7	-	CASSTLPYEQYF	TGTGCCAGCAGTACTCTCCCCTACGAGCAGTACTTC
-	13	TRBV12-3/TRBV12-4	TRBJ1-5	TRBD1	CASSGQGRQPQHF	TGTGCCAGCAGCGGACAGGGACGGCAGCCCCAGCATTTT
-	16	TRBV10-3	TRBJ2-2	-	CAISEIRVEDTGELFF	TGTGCCATCAGTGAGATTCGCGTGGAGGACACCGGGGAGCTGTTTTTT
many	13	TRBV20-1	TRBJ1-3	-	CSASLYSGNTIYF	TGCAGTGCTAGTTTATACTCTGGAAACACCATATATTTT
few	15	TRBV5-1	TRBJ1-3	TRBD1	CASSLQGAAGNTIYF	TGCGCCAGCAGCTTACAGGGGGCGGCAGGAAACACCATATATTTT
-	16	TRBV6-2/TRBV6-3	TRBJ2-1	TRBD2	CASARPVAGGTNEQFF	TGTGCCAGCGCTAGACCTGTGGCGGGGGGGACTAATGAGCAGTTCTTC
-	14	TRBV7-8	TRBJ2-7	-	CASSLGPPPYEQYF	TGTGCCAGCAGCTTAGGTCCTCCCCCCTACGAGCAGTACTTC
-	15	TRBV6-2/TRBV6-3	TRBJ2-7	-	CASCRPGLSSYEQYF	TGTGCCAGCTGTAGACCGGGACTGAGTTCCTACGAGCAGTACTTC
many	15	TRBV4-2	TRBJ2-3	TRBD1	CASSQGGQVTDTQYF	TGTGCCAGCAGCCAAGGCGGACAGGTTACAGATACGCAGTATTTT